The clone carrying this T cell receptor beta chain has a handful of counts. Its specificity is unknown. The CDR3 spans 13 residues. V was trimmed by 0 bases and J by 7 bases, leaving 12 bases between them. Per germline, CDR1 SQVTM and CDR2 ANQGSEA. Time point here: pre-treatment baseline. Disease control meant complete response, partial response or stable disease at 12 weeks. Patients with prior systemic cancer treatment, concomitant immunosuppressants, or other active malignancies were excluded. The sample originates from a study of blood T cell dynamics during melanoma immunotherapy. Produced via immunoSEQ multiplex PCR; TCRdb's table is partial and in-frame only. In the table there are around 190 clones, around 82% of which are singletons. Points from the study as a whole: The study could not tell melanoma-specific clones from general immune activation. From T0 to W3, cfDNA rearrangement efficiency rose in disease-control patients but not progressors.

The origin of this receptor is a human donor with melanoma. The input for sequencing was cell-free DNA from blood, taken from a patient treated with checkpoint blockade. This chain uses TRBV29-1 with TRBJ1-1, with unresolved D. CDR3 amino acids: CSVEDGYSGEAFF. The CDR3 DNA sequence: TGCAGCGTTGAAGATGGGTACAGCGGTGAAGCTTTCTTT.